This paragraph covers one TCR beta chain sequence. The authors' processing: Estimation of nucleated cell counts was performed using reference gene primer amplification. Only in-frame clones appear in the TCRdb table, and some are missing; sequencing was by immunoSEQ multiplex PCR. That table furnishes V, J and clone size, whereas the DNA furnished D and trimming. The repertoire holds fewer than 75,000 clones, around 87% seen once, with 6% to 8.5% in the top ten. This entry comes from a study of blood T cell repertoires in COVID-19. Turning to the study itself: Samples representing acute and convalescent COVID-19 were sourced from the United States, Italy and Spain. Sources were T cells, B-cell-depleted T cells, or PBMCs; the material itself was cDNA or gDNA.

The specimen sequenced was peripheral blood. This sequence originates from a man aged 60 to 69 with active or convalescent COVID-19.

The CDR3 DNA is TGCAGCGTTGAAGATCTGACTAGCCACCGGACCCAGTACTTC. It is translated as CSVEDLTSHRTQYF. The rearrangement joins TRBV29-1 to TRBJ2-5; 7 nucleotides line up with TRBD2. Germline loops: CDR1 SQVTM, CDR2 ANQGSEA. The V segment lost 0 bases and the J segment 7 bases; nucleotides outside the gene matches: 8. The CDR3 runs to 14 residues.